The clone carrying this T cell receptor (beta chain) was counted between two and nine times. Its matching antigen is unknown. The data stem from a study of blood T cells in healthy people across ages. Study findings and constraints: Correlation between TCR beta diversity and naive T cell percentage was strong.

V lost 3 bases and J 4 bases, leaving 9 bases between the germline ends. The CDR3 is made up of 12 amino acids. Per the germline V gene, CDR1 is SQVTM and CDR2 is ANQGSEA. A J-beta primer mix and a sample-barcoded 5' primer were used in a second PCR of about 6 to 12 cycles. TCRdb re-called the 5' RACE reads through MiXCR, storing one row per CDR3 protein. Of 1.5 million to 2 million distinct CDR3 sequences in the sample, about 30% were seen once. The TCR comes from a woman in her thirties in good health. The rearrangement links TRBV29-1 to TRBJ1-2; the D is unclear. The sample taken for sequencing was blood. CDR3: CSVDENSYGYTF. The DNA of the CDR3 is TGCAGCGTTGATGAGAATAGCTATGGCTACACCTTC.